The rows below give T cell receptor beta chains drawn from one sample of a study of Graves' ophthalmopathy and Graves' hyperthyroidism. From the multiplex PCR reads, TCRdb called clonotypes with MiXCR, one entry per CDR3 protein. The sample shows over a million distinct CDR3 sequences, less than 45% of them seen only once. The sample taken for sequencing was peripheral blood or thyroid tissue (not recorded which). Every receptor here comes from an adult man with Graves' hyperthyroidism. CDR3s include the opening cysteine and the closing phenylalanine or tryptophan. Fields, in order: J gene, V gene, D gene, clone size, CDR3 DNA, CDR3 protein. A D gene is named only where the DNA matches it firmly. Only part of the rows carry a size: once, few, many, or a class if the clone is expanded.

J gene: TRBJ1-1
V gene: TRBV5-1
D gene: TRBD1
clone size: .
CDR3 DNA: TGCGCCAGCAGCCCGGGGGGACAGGGCTCGTCATGGGACACTGAAGCTTTCTTT
CDR3 protein: CASSPGGQGSSWDTEAFF

J gene: TRBJ1-5
V gene: TRBV19
D gene: .
clone size: .
CDR3 DNA: TGTGCCAGTAGCGGGACATTCGGACGGGGCCAGCATTTT
CDR3 protein: CASSGTFGRGQHF

J gene: TRBJ1-1
V gene: TRBV5-1
D gene: .
clone size: many
CDR3 DNA: TGCGCCAGCAGCTCCCACACTGAAGCTTTCTTT
CDR3 protein: CASSSHTEAFF

J gene: TRBJ1-6
V gene: TRBV19
D gene: .
clone size: many
CDR3 DNA: TGTGCCAGTAGTATCGTCGAAGGGGTTGGTTCACCCCTCCACTTT
CDR3 protein: CASSIVEGVGSPLHF

J gene: TRBJ2-7
V gene: TRBV19
D gene: .
clone size: many
CDR3 DNA: TGTGCCAGTAGAGCAGGGACTGGTAGCTCCTACGAGCAGTACTTC
CDR3 protein: CASRAGTGSSYEQYF

J gene: TRBJ1-4
V gene: TRBV15
D gene: .
clone size: .
CDR3 DNA: TGTGCCACCAGCAGGGCTACAGGAATAACTAATGAAAAACTGTTTTTT
CDR3 protein: CATSRATGITNEKLFF

J gene: TRBJ1-1
V gene: TRBV7-2
D gene: .
clone size: .
CDR3 DNA: TGTGCCAGTAGTAGCGGACGGGATACCGTGAACACTGAAGCTTTCTTT
CDR3 protein: CASSSGRDTVNTEAFF

J gene: TRBJ1-5
V gene: TRBV19
D gene: TRBD1
clone size: many
CDR3 DNA: TGTGCCAGTAGTATTGGGACAGGGCCCCAGCCCCAGCATTTT
CDR3 protein: CASSIGTGPQPQHF

J gene: TRBJ2-7
V gene: TRBV12-3/TRBV12-4
D gene: TRBD2
clone size: many
CDR3 DNA: TGTGCCAGCACCGCCGGACTAGTCAGCTACGAGCAGTACTTC
CDR3 protein: CASTAGLVSYEQYF

J gene: TRBJ2-6
V gene: TRBV4-2
D gene: .
clone size: .
CDR3 DNA: TGTGCCAGCAGAGGCGTCCTGACTTTC
CDR3 protein: CASRGVLTF

J gene: TRBJ1-1
V gene: TRBV7-2
D gene: .
clone size: many
CDR3 DNA: TGTGCCAGCAGCTTAGTTTTTTTTGGGGGGCCCACTGAAGCTTTCTTT
CDR3 protein: CASSLVFFGGPTEAFF

J gene: TRBJ1-5
V gene: TRBV5-6
D gene: TRBD1
clone size: .
CDR3 DNA: TGTGCCAGCAGCCACGGGACAGCACCTGGTCAGCCCCAGCATTTT
CDR3 protein: CASSHGTAPGQPQHF

J gene: TRBJ2-7
V gene: TRBV19
D gene: TRBD1
clone size: many
CDR3 DNA: TGTGCCAGCGAGGACAGGAACGAGCAGTACTTC
CDR3 protein: CASEDRNEQYF

J gene: TRBJ2-7
V gene: TRBV6-5
D gene: TRBD2
clone size: .
CDR3 DNA: TGTGCCACCTCGCCGGGACTACCTTACGAGCAGTACTTC
CDR3 protein: CATSPGLPYEQYF

J gene: TRBJ1-4
V gene: TRBV5-6
D gene: .
clone size: .
CDR3 DNA: TGTGCCAGCAGCTTATTAGGGTACATCGACGAAAAACTGTTTTTT
CDR3 protein: CASSLLGYIDEKLFF

J gene: TRBJ2-5
V gene: TRBV10-3
D gene: TRBD1
clone size: .
CDR3 DNA: TGTGCCAGCAGTTTATCAGCCCGGACAGGGGGACCCCAAGAGACCCAGTACTTC
CDR3 protein: CASSLSARTGGPQETQYF

J gene: TRBJ1-4
V gene: TRBV19
D gene: .
clone size: many
CDR3 DNA: TGTGCCAGTAGAACGGATCCAGAAAAACTGTTTTTT
CDR3 protein: CASRTDPEKLFF

J gene: TRBJ2-5
V gene: TRBV3-1
D gene: .
clone size: few
CDR3 DNA: TGTGCCAGCAGCCAAGACAGGACCCAGGGATCCTCCGCGGGGACCCAGTACTTC
CDR3 protein: CASSQDRTQGSSAGTQYF

J gene: TRBJ2-7
V gene: TRBV29-1
D gene: .
clone size: many
CDR3 DNA: TGCAGCGTTGTCGAACAGGGAAGGTTCGAGCAGTACTTC
CDR3 protein: CSVVEQGRFEQYF

J gene: TRBJ2-5
V gene: TRBV7-7
D gene: .
clone size: few
CDR3 DNA: TGTGCCAGCAGCCAAGGGGGGGTAGCGAGTCAAGAGACCCAGTACTTC
CDR3 protein: CASSQGGVASQETQYF

J gene: TRBJ2-6
V gene: TRBV10-2
D gene: .
clone size: many
CDR3 DNA: TGCGCCAGCAGTGAGTCAAAATCTGGGGCCAACGTCCTGACTTTC
CDR3 protein: CASSESKSGANVLTF

J gene: TRBJ1-6
V gene: TRBV3-1
D gene: TRBD1
clone size: few
CDR3 DNA: TGTGCCAGCAGCCAAGATGGACAGGGAGATTCACCCCTCCACTTT
CDR3 protein: CASSQDGQGDSPLHF

J gene: TRBJ1-1
V gene: TRBV20-1
D gene: .
clone size: .
CDR3 DNA: TGCAGTGCTAGAGATTCAGCCCTGAACACTGAAGCTTTCTTT
CDR3 protein: CSARDSALNTEAFF

J gene: TRBJ2-7
V gene: TRBV20-1
D gene: .
clone size: once
CDR3 DNA: TGCAGTGCTAGTAGGTTTAGCGCCCCCTACGAGCAGTACTTC
CDR3 protein: CSASRFSAPYEQYF

J gene: TRBJ1-2
V gene: TRBV5-1
D gene: .
clone size: few
CDR3 DNA: TGTGCCAGCAGCCACCACTACGAAATTGGGGTCAATAACTATGACTACACCTTC
CDR3 protein: CASSHHYEIGVNNYDYTF

J gene: TRBJ2-5
V gene: TRBV29-1
D gene: .
clone size: many
CDR3 DNA: TGCAGCGTTGGTAGCGGCCCCTCCCAAAAGACCCAGTACTTC
CDR3 protein: CSVGSGPSQKTQYF

J gene: TRBJ2-5
V gene: TRBV7-9
D gene: TRBD2
clone size: .
CDR3 DNA: TGTGCCATCGCAGAGCGGGAGGGCTTTCGGGAGACCCAGTACTTC
CDR3 protein: CAIAEREGFRETQYF

J gene: TRBJ1-4
V gene: TRBV29-1
D gene: TRBD1
clone size: .
CDR3 DNA: TGCAGCGTTGAGCAGGGGGCAACTAATGAAAAACTGTTTTTT
CDR3 protein: CSVEQGATNEKLFF

J gene: TRBJ1-2
V gene: TRBV5-1
D gene: .
clone size: many
CDR3 DNA: TGCGCCAGCAGCTTAGGTGTCCGGGATGGCTACACCTTC
CDR3 protein: CASSLGVRDGYTF

J gene: TRBJ1-1
V gene: TRBV5-1
D gene: TRBD1
clone size: many
CDR3 DNA: TGCGCCAGCAGCCCACGGGACAGTGAGAACACTGAAGCTTTCTTT
CDR3 protein: CASSPRDSENTEAFF

J gene: TRBJ1-5
V gene: TRBV7-8
D gene: .
clone size: many
CDR3 DNA: TGTGCCAGCAGCTTAGGAAACAGGGCCCTTTATCAGCCCCAGCATTTT
CDR3 protein: CASSLGNRALYQPQHF

J gene: TRBJ2-5
V gene: TRBV10-3
D gene: .
clone size: .
CDR3 DNA: TGTGCCATCAGCGTTCTGACGGGCGGAGAGACCCAGTACTTC
CDR3 protein: CAISVLTGGETQYF

J gene: TRBJ1-1
V gene: TRBV6-2/TRBV6-3
D gene: TRBD1
clone size: few
CDR3 DNA: TGTGCCAGCAGTTACTCGACACAGGGGCGGAAGGACACTGAAGCTTTCTTT
CDR3 protein: CASSYSTQGRKDTEAFF